The next 9 T cell receptor beta chains were all read from a single sample in a study of T cell responses to AZD1222 COVID-19 vaccine. Here immunoSEQ multiplex PCR was the method, and the copy in TCRdb shows in-frame clones only, minus some. The sample shows roughly 150,000 clones, 75% to 90% of them seen only once. The material was peripheral blood, obtained on day 0 of AZD1222 vaccination. All receptors come from an adult in good health.

The V and J genes are TRBV9 and TRBJ2-5; TRBD2 matches 9 bases. The CDR3 consists of 15 residues. The J segment lost 5 bases and the V segment lost 1 base, leaving 6 bases of the junction unmatched. Per germline, CDR1 SGDLS and CDR2 YYNGEE. The CDR3 region is CASSVRERGEETQYF. CDR3 nucleotides: TGTGCCAGCAGCGTAAGGGAGCGGGGGGAGGAGACCCAGTACTTC.

The rearrangement joins TRBV29-1 to TRBJ2-5; D possibly corresponds to TRBD2 (6 bases). V lost 4 bases, J lost 4 bases, and 10 bases lay in between. The CDR3 contains 12 residues. Germline-derived CDR1 and CDR2 are SQVTM and ANQGSEA. The CDR3 DNA reads TGCAGCGTTGGGGCGGGGATAGAGACCCAGTACTTC. This codes for CSVGAGIETQYF.

This rearrangement joins TRBV6-5 to TRBJ2-1; a possible D gene is TRBD2 (7 bases). Germline-derived CDR1 and CDR2 are MNHEY and SVGAGI. The V gene lost 5 bases and the J gene lost 4 bases, with 9 bases spanning the gap. This CDR3 is built from 13 residues. The CDR3 sequence: CASSRGAYNEQFF. CDR3 in DNA: TGTGCCAGCAGTCGGGGGGCTTACAATGAGCAGTTCTTC.

The V gene is TRBV27, the J gene TRBJ1-1; 7 positions match TRBD1. The CDR3 spans 16 residues. J was trimmed by 0 bases and V by 5 bases; bases with no gene match: 9. Germline V lookup: CDR1 MNHEY, CDR2 SMNVEV (reference sequence). CDR3 DNA sequence: TGTGCCAGCAGTCCGAGACAGGGTACCATGAACACTGAAGCTTTCTTT. This gives the protein CASSPRQGTMNTEAFF.

This chain's CDR3 is CASSQDIGGVGTDTQYF. The CDR3 nucleotides are TGTGCCAGCAGCCAAGATATCGGCGGGGTGGGCACAGATACGCAGTATTTT. V is TRBV3-1 (or the pseudogene TRBV3-2) and J is TRBJ2-3; D is possibly TRBD2 (6 bases). Trimming shortened V by 0 bases and J by 1 base, and 14 bases separated the two germline ends. The CDR3 runs 17 residues. Germline V gives CDR1 LGHDT, CDR2 YNNKEL (reference sequence).

The chain has TRBV9 and TRBJ2-7; a weak D match, TRBD2 (5 bases). Germline V gene sequence: CDR1 SGDLS, CDR2 YYNGEE. This CDR3 spans 12 amino acids. Trimming shortened V by 4 bases and J by 3 bases, and 8 bases separated the two germline ends. For the CDR3, the DNA is TGTGCCAGCAGCTCCGGGGACTACGAGCAGTACTTC. Translating gives CASSSGDYEQYF. Full variable domain (missing parts from reference TRBV9 and TRBJ2-7): DSGVTQTPKHLITATGQRVTLRCSPRSGDLSVYWYQQSLDQGLQFLIQYYNGEERAKGNILERFSAQQFPDLHSELNLSSLELGDSALYFCASSSGDYEQYFGPGTRLTVT.

This chain uses TRBV10-1 with TRBJ1-1, with D unclear. The CDR3 sequence is 16 residues long. The V end lost 1 base, the J end lost 0 bases, and 12 bases lay between the germline ends. From germline, CDR1 is WNHNN and CDR2 SYGVQD (reference sequence). The DNA for the CDR3 is TGCGCCAGCAGTGAGTTTCGCGCCTTAATGAACACTGAAGCTTTCTTT. Amino acid sequence: CASSEFRALMNTEAFF.

In this sample, this clone turned up once. This rearrangement joins TRBV28 to TRBJ2-7; TRBD1 or TRBD2 may be the D gene (5 bases each). The CDR3 totals 14 residues. Per the germline V gene, CDR1 is MDHEN and CDR2 is SYDVKM. Trimming removed 3 bases at V and 3 bases at J, with 12 bases between. CDR3 DNA: TGTGCCAGCAGTTTGAGGGGTGGCGGCTACGAGCAGTACTTC. The encoded protein is CASSLRGGGYEQYF. Full variable domain (outside the CDR3, taken from reference TRBV28 and TRBJ2-7): DVKVTQSSRYLVKRTGEKVFLECVQDMDHENMFWYRQDPGLGLRLIYFSYDVKMKEKGDIPEGYSVSREKKERFSLILESASTNQTSMYLCASSLRGGGYEQYFGPGTRLTVT.

The chain is built from TRBV6-5 and TRBJ1-2; 10 nucleotides match TRBD1. The ends lost 7 bases at V and 4 bases at J; junction bases unmatched: 3. The length of the CDR3 is 13 residues. Looked up from germline, CDR1 is MNHEY and CDR2 is SVGAGI. The DNA for the CDR3 is TGTGCCAGCACCAGGACAGGGGGCTATGGCTACACCTTC. It codes for CASTRTGGYGYTF.